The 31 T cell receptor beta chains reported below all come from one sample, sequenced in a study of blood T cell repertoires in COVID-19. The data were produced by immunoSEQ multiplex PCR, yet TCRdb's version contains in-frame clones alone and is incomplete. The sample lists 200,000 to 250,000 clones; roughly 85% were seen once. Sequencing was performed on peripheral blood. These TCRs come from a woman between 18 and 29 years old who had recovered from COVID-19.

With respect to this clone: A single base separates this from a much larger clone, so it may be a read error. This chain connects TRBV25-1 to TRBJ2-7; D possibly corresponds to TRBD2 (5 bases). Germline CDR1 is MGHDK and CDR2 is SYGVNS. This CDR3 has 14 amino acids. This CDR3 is CTSSDREDNYEQYF. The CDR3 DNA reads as TGTACCAGCAGTGACCGGGAAGATAACTACGAGCAGTACTTC.

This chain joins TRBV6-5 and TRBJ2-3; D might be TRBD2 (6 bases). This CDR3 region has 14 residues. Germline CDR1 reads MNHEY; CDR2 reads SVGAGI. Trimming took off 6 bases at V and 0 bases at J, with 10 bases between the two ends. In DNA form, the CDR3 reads TGTGCCAGCAGAACCGGGACTAGCACAGATACGCAGTATTTT. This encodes CASRTGTSTDTQYF.

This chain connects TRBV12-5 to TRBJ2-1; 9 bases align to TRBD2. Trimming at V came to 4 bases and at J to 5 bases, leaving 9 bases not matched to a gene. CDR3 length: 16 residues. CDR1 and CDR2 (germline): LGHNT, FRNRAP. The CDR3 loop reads CASGSSYSSGNNEQFF. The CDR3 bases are TGTGCTAGTGGTTCCTCATATTCTAGCGGGAACAATGAGCAGTTCTTC.

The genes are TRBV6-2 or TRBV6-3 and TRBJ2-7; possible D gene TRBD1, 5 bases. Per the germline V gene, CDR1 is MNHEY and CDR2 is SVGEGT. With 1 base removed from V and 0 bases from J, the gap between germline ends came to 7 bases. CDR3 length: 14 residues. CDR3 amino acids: CASSYYRNSYEQYF. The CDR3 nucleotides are TGTGCCAGCAGTTACTACAGGAACTCCTACGAGCAGTACTTC.

The CDR3, as DNA: TGTGCCAGCAGCTTATTTCAGACAGGTCATCAGCCCCAGCATTTT. Its translation is CASSLFQTGHQPQHF. This chain joins TRBV7-2 and TRBJ1-5; TRBD1 is a possible D gene (6 bases). Trimming took 2 bases from V and 5 from J, leaving 13 bases between them. CDR3 size: 15 residues. The germline CDR1 and CDR2 sequences are SGHTA and FQGNSA.

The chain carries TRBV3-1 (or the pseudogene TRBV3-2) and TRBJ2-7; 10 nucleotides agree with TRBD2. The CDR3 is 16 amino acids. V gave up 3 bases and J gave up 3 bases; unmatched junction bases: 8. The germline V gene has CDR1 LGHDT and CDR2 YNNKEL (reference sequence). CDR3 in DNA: TGTGCCAGCAGCCACCTAGCGGGGGTAGAGGGCTACGAGCAGTACTTC. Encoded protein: CASSHLAGVEGYEQYF.

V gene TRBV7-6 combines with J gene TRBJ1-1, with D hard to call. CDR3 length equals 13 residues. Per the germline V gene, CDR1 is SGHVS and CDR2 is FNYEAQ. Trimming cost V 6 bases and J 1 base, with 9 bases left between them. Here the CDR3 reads CASSQHRNTEAFF. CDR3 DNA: TGTGCCAGCAGTCAGCACAGGAACACTGAAGCTTTCTTT. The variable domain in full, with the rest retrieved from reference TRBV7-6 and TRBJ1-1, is GAGVSQSPRYKVTKRGQDVALRCDPISGHVSLYWYRQALGQGPEFLTYFNYEAQQDKSGLPNDRFSAERPEGSISTLTIQRTEQRDSAMYRCASSQHRNTEAFFGQGTRLTVV.

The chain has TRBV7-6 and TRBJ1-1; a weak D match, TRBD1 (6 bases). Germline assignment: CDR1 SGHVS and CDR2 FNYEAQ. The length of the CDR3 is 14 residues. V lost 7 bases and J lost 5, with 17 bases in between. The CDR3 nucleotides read TGTGCCAGCACCCTTGGTAAGGGGGTAACTGAAGCTTTCTTT. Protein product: CASTLGKGVTEAFF.

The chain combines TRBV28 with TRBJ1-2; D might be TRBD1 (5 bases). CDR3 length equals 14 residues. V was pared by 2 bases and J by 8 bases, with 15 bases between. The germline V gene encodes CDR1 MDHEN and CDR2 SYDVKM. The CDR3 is CASSLESGGRGYTF. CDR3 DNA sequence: TGTGCCAGCAGTTTAGAGTCGGGGGGGAGAGGCTACACCTTC.

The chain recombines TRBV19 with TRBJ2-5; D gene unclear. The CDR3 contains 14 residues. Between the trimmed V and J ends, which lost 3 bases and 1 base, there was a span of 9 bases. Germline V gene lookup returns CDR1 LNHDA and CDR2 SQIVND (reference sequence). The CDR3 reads CASSISAPQETQYF. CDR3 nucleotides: TGTGCCAGTAGTATTTCAGCGCCCCAAGAGACCCAGTACTTC.

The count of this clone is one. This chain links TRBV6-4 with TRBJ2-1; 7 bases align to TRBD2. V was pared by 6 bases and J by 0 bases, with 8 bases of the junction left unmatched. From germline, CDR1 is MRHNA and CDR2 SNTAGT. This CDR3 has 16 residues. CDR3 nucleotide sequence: TGTGCCAGCAGCAGAACCCTAGCGGACTCCTACAATGAGCAGTTCTTC. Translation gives CASSRTLADSYNEQFF.

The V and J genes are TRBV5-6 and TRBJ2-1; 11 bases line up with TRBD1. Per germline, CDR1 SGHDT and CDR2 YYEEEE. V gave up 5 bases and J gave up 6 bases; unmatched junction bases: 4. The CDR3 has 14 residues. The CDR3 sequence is CASRWGQGVNEQFF. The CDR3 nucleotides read TGTGCCAGCAGGTGGGGACAGGGGGTCAATGAGCAGTTCTTC.

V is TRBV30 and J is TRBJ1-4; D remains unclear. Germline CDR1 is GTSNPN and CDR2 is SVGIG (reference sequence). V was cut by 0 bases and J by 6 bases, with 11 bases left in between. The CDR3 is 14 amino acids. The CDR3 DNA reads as TGTGCCTGGAGTGTGTCGGCAGGCCATGAAAAACTGTTTTTT. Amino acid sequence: CAWSVSAGHEKLFF.

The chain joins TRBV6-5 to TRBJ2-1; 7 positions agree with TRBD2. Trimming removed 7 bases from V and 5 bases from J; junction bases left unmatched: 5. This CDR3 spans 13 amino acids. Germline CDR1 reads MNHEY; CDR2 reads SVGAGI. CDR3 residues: CASIGLADNEQFF. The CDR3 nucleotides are TGTGCCAGCATCGGGCTAGCGGACAATGAGCAGTTCTTC.

The DNA of the CDR3 is TGCGCCAGCAGCCAAGATCCCCTCGGACTAGCTTCAGATACGCAGTATTTT. As protein: CASSQDPLGLASDTQYF. This rearrangement joins TRBV4-3 to TRBJ2-3, with 8 positions matching TRBD2. CDR3 length: 17 amino acids. Germline values: CDR1 LGHNA, CDR2 YSLEER. J lost 4 bases, V lost 0 bases, and 9 bases had no gene match.

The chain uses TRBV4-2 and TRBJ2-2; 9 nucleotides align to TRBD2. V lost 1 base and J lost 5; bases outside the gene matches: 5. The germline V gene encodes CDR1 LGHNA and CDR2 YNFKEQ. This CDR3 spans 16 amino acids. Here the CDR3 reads CASSQVGLAGTGELFF. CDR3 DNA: TGTGCCAGCAGCCAAGTCGGCCTAGCGGGGACCGGGGAGCTGTTTTTT.

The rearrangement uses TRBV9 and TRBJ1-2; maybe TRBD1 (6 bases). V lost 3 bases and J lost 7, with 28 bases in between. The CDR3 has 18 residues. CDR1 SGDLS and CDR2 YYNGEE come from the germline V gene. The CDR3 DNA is TGTGCCAGCAGCGCATGGGTGAATTCCGGGACACAAGGCGGTGGCTACACCTTC. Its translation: CASSAWVNSGTQGGGYTF.

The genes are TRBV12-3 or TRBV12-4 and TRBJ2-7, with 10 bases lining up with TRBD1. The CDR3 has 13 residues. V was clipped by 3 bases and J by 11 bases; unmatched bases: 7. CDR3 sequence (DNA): TGTGCCAGCAGTTTGGGGACAGGGGTTGATGAGTACTTC. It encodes CASSLGTGVDEYF.

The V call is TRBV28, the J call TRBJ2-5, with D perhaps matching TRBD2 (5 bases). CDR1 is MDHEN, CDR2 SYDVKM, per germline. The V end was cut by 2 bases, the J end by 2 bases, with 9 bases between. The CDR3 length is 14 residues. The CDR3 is CASSLRSGQETQYF. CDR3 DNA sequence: TGTGCCAGCAGTTTAAGGAGCGGTCAAGAGACCCAGTACTTC.

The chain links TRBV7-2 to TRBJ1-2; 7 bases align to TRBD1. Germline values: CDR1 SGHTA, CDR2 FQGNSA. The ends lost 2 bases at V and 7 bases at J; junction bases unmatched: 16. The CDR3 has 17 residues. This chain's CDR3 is CASSLPLQGPPSAGYTF. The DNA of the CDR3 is TGTGCCAGCAGCTTACCCTTACAGGGGCCTCCTTCGGCTGGCTACACCTTC.

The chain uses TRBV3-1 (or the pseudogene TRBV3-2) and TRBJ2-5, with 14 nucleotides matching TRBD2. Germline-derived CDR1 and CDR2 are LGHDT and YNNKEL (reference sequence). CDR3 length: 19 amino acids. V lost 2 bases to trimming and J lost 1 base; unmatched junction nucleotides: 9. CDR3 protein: CASSQTPGLAGAPQETQYF. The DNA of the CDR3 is TGTGCCAGCAGCCAAACTCCGGGACTAGCGGGAGCACCCCAAGAGACCCAGTACTTC.

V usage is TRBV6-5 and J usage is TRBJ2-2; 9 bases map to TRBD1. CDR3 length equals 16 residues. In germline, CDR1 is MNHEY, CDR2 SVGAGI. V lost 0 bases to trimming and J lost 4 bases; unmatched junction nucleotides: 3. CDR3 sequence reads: CASSYSGTGTTGELFF. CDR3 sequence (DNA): TGTGCCAGCAGTTACTCTGGGACAGGGACCACCGGGGAGCTGTTTTTT.

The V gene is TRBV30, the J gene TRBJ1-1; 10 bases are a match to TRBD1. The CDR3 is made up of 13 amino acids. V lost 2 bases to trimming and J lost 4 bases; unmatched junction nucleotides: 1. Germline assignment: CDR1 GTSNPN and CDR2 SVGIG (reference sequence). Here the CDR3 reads CAWSRTGGTEAFF. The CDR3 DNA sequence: TGTGCCTGGAGTAGGACAGGGGGCACTGAAGCTTTCTTT.

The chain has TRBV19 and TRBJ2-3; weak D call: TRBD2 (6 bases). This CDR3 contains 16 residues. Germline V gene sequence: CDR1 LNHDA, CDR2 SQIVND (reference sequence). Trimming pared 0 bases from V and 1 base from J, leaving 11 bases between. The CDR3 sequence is CASSIEFGGGTDTQYF. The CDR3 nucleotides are TGTGCCAGTAGTATAGAGTTCGGGGGAGGCACAGATACGCAGTATTTT.

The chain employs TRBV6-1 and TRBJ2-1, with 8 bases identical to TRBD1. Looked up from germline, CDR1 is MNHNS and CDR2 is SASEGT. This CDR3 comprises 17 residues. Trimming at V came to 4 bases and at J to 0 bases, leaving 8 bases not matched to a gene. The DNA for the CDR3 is TGTGCCAGCAGTGGGACAGGGCCACTAAGCTCCTACAATGAGCAGTTCTTC. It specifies CASSGTGPLSSYNEQFF.

The CDR3 nucleotides are TGTGCCATCAGGGACTCAACTGACTACAATGAGCAGTTCTTC. Translated, it gives CAIRDSTDYNEQFF. V usage is TRBV10-3 and J usage is TRBJ2-1; TRBD2 is a possible D gene (5 bases). The CDR3 has 14 residues. CDR1 is ENHRY and CDR2 is SYGVKD in the germline V gene. Trimming shortened V by 6 bases and J by 3 bases, and 12 bases separated the two germline ends.

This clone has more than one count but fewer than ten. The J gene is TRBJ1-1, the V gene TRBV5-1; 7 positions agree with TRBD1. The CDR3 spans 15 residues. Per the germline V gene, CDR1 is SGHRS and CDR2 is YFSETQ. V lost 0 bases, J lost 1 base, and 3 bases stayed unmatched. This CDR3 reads CASSLGGTENTEAFF. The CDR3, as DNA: TGCGCCAGCAGCTTGGGGGGGACAGAGAACACTGAAGCTTTCTTT.

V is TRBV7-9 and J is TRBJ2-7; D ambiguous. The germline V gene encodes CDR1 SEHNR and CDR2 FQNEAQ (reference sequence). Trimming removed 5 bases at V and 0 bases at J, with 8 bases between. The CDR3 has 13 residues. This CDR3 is CASSMTPSYEQYF. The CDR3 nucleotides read TGTGCCAGCAGCATGACACCCTCCTACGAGCAGTACTTC. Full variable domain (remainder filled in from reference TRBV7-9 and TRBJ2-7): DTGVSQNPRHKITKRGQNVTFRCDPISEHNRLYWYRQTLGQGPEFLTYFQNEAQLEKSRLLSDRFSAERPKGSFSTLEIQRTEQGDSAMYLCASSMTPSYEQYFGPGTRLTVT.

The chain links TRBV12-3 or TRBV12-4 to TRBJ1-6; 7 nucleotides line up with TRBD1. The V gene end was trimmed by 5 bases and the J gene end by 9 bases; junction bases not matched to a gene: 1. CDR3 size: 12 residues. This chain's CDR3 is CASSRGRSPLHF. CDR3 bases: TGTGCCAGCAGTAGGGGGCGTTCACCCCTCCACTTT.

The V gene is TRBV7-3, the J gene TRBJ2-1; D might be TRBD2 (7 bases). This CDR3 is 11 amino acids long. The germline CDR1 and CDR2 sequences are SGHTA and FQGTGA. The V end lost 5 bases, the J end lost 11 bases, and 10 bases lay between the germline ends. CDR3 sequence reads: CASSQGTKQFF. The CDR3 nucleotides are TGTGCCAGCAGCCAGGGGACTAAGCAGTTCTTC.

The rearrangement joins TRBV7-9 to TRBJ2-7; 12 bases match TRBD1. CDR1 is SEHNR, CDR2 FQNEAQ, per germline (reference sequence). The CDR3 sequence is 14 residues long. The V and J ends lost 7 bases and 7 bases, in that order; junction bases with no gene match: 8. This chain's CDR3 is CASTFGTGGWEQYF. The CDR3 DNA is TGTGCCAGCACCTTTGGGACAGGGGGCTGGGAGCAGTACTTC.